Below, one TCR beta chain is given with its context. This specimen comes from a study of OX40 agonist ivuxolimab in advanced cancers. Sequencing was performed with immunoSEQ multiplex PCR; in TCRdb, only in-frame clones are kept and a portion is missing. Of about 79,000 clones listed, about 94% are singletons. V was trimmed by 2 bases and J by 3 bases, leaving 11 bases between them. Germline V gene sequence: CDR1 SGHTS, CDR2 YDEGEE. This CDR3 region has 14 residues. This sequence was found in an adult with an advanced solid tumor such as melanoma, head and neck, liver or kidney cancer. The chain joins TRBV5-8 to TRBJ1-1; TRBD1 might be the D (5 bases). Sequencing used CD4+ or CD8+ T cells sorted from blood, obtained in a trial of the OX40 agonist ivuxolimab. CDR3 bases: TGTGCCAGCAGCTTCGTCGGGGGGTACACTGAAGCTTTCTTT. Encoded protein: CASSFVGGYTEAFF.